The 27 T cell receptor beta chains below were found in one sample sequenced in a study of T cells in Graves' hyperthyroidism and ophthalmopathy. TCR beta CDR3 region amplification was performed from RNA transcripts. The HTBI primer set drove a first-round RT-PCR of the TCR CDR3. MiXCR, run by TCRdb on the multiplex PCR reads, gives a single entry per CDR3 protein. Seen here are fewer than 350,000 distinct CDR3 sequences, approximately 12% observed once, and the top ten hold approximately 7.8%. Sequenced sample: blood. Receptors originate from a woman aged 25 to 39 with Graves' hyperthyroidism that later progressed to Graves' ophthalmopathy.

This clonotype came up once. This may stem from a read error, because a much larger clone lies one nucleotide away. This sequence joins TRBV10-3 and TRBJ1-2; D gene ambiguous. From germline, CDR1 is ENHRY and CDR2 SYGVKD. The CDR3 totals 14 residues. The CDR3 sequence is CAISESDLYYSYTF. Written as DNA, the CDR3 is TGTGCCATCAGTGAGTCGGATTTATACTATAGCTACACCTTC.

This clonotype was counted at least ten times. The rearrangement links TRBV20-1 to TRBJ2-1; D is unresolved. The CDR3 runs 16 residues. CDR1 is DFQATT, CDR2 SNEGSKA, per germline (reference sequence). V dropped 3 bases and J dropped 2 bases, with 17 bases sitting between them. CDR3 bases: TGCAGTGCTAGTTTCGAGGCGGTACACCCCTACAATGAGCAGTTCTTC. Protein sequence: CSASFEAVHPYNEQFF.

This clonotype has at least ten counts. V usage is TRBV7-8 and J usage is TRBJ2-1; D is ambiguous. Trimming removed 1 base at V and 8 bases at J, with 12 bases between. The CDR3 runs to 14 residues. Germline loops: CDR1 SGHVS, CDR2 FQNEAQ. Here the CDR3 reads CASSLVRRLDEQFF. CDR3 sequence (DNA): TGTGCCAGCAGCTTAGTACGCCGTCTGGATGAGCAGTTCTTC.

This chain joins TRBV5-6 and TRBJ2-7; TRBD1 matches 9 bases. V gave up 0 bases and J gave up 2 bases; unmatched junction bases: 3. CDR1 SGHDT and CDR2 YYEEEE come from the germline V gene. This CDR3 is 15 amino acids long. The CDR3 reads CASSLERTGAYEQYF. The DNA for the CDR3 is TGTGCCAGCAGCTTGGAGAGGACAGGGGCCTACGAGCAGTACTTC.

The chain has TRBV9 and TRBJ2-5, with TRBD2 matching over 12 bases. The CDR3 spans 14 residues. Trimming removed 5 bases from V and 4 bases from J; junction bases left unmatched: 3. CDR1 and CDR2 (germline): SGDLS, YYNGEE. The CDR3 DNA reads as TGTGCCAGCAGTAGACTAGCGGGAGCAGAGACCCAGTACTTC. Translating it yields CASSRLAGAETQYF.

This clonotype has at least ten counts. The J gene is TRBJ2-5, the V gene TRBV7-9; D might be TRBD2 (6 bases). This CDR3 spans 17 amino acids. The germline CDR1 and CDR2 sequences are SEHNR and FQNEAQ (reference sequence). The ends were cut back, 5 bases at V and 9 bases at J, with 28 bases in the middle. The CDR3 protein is CASSGLSGPDPPRAQYF. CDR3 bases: TGTGCCAGCAGCGGACTATCGGGACCCGACCCTCCTAGGGCCCAGTACTTC.

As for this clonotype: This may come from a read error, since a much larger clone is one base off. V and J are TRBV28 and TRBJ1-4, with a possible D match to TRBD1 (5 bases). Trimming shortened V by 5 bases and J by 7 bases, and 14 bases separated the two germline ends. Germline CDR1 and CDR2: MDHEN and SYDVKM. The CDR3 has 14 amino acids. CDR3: CASSIWGLSEKLFF. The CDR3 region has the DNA TGTGCCAGCAGTATCTGGGGACTTAGTGAAAAACTGTTTTTT.

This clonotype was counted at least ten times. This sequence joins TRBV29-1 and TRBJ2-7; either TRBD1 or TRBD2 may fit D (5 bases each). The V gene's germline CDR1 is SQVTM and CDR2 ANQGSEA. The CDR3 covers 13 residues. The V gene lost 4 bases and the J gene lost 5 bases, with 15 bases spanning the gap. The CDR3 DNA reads TGCAGCGTTGGTGAGGGGCCGACCAACGAGCAGTACTTC. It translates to CSVGEGPTNEQYF.

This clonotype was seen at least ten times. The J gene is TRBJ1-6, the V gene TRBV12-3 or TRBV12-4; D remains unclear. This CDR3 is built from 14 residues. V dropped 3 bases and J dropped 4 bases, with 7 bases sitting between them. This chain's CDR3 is CASSLNQYNSPLHF. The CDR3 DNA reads TGTGCCAGCAGTTTGAATCAATATAATTCACCCCTCCACTTT.

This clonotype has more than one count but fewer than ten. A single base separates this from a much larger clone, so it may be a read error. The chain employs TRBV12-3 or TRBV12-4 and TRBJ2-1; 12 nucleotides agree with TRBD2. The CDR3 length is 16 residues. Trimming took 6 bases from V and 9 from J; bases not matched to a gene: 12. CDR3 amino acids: CASSTSQTSGRGEQFF. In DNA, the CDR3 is TGTGCCAGCAGCACCTCCCAGACTAGCGGGAGAGGTGAGCAGTTCTTC.

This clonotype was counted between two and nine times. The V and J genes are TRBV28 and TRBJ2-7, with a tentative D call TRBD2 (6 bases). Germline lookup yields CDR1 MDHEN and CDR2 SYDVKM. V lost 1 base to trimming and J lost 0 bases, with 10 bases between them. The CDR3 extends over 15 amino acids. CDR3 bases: TGTGCCAGCAGTTTATATCAGGACTACTCCTACGAGCAGTACTTC. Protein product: CASSLYQDYSYEQYF.

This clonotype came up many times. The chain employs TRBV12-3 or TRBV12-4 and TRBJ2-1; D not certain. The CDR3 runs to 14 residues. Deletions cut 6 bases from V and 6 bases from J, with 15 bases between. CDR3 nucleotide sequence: TGTGCCAGCAGCCCACGAGGCCCGTTCAATGAGCAGTTCTTC. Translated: CASSPRGPFNEQFF.

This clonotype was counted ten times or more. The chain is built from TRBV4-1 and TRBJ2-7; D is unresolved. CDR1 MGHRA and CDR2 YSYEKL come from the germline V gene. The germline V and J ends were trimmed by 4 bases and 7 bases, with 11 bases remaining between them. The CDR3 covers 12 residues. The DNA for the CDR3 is TGCGCCAGCAGCCTACCGGCGAGGGAGCAGTACTTC. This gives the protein CASSLPAREQYF.

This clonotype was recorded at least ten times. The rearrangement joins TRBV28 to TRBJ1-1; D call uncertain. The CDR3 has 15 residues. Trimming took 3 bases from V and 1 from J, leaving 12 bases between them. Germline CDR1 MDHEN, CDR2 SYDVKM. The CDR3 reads CASSLGARENTEAFF. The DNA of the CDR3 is TGTGCCAGCAGTTTGGGTGCCCGCGAGAACACTGAAGCTTTCTTT.

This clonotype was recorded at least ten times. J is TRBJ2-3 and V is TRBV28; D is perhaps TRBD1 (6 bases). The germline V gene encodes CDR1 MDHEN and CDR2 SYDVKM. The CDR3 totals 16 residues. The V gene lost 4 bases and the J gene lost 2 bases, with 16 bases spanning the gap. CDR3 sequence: CASSSLGAGDTDTQYF. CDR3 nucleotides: TGTGCCAGCAGTTCCCTGGGGGCAGGGGACACAGATACGCAGTATTTT.

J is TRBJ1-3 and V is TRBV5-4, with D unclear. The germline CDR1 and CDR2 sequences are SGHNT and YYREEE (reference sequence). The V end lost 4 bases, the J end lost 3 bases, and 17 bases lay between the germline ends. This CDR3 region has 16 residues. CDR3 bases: TGTGCCAGCAGCCCTACCTCCGGAGGAGATGGAAACACCATATATTTT. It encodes CASSPTSGGDGNTIYF.

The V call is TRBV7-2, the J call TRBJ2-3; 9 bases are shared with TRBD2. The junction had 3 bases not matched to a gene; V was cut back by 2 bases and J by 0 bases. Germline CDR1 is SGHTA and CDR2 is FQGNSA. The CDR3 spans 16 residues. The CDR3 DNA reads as TGTGCCAGCAGCTTATCTAGCGGGACGAGCACAGATACGCAGTATTTT. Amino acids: CASSLSSGTSTDTQYF. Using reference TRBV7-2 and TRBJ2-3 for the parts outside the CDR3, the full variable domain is GAGVSQSPSNKVTEKGKDVELRCDPISGHTALYWYRQSLGQGLEFLIYFQGNSAPDKSGLPSDRFSAERTGGSVSTLTIQRTQQEDSAVYLCASSLSSGTSTDTQYFGPGTRLTVL.

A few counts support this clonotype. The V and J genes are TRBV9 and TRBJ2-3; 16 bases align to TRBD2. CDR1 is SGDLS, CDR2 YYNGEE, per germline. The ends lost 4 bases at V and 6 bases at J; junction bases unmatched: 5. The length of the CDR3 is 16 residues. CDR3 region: CASSQGLAGGKDTQYF. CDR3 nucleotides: TGTGCCAGCAGCCAGGGACTAGCGGGAGGGAAGGATACGCAGTATTTT.

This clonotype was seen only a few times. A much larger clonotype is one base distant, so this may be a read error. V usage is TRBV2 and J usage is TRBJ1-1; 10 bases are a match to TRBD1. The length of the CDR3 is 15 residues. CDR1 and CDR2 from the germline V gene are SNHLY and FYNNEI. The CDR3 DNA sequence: TGTGCCAGCAGTTTTCTATCGGGACAGGGGACTGAAGCTCTCTTT. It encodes CASSFLSGQGTEALF.

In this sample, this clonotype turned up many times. As DNA, the CDR3 is TGTGCCAGCAGGGAGACAACAGGGCTCAATGAGCAGTTCTTC. Amino acid sequence: CASRETTGLNEQFF. This sequence joins TRBV6-5 and TRBJ2-1; maybe TRBD1 (6 bases). V lost 6 bases, J lost 6 bases, and 15 bases lay in between. Germline V gives CDR1 MNHEY, CDR2 SVGAGI. This CDR3 spans 14 amino acids.

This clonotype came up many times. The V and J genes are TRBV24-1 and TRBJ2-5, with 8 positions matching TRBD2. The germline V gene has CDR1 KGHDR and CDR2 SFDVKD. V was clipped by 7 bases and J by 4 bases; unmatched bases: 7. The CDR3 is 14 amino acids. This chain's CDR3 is CATSNSGKGETQYF. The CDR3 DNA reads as TGTGCCACCAGCAATAGCGGGAAGGGAGAGACCCAGTACTTC.

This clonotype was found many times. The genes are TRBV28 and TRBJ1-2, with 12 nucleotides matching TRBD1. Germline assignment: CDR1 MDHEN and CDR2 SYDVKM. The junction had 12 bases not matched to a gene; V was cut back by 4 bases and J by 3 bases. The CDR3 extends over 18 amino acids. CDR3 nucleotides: TGTGCCAGCAGTTCCCTGGGGGACAGGGGGCACCCCGACTATGGCTACACCTTC. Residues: CASSSLGDRGHPDYGYTF.

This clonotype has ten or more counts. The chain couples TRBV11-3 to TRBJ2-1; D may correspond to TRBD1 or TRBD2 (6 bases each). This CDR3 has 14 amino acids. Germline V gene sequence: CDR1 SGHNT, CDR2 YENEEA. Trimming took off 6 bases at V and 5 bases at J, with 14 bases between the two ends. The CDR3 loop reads CASSSLGGNNEQFF. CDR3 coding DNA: TGTGCCAGCAGTTCGCTAGGGGGGAACAATGAGCAGTTCTTC.

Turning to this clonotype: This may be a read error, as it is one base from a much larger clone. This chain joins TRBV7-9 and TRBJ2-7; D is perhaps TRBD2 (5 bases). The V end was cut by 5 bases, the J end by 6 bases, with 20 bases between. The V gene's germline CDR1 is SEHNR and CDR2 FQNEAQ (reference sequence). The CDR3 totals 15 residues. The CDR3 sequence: CASSPRVGGTCEQYF. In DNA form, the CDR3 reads TGTGCCAGCAGCCCGCGGGTTGGAGGCACCTGCGAGCAGTACTTC.

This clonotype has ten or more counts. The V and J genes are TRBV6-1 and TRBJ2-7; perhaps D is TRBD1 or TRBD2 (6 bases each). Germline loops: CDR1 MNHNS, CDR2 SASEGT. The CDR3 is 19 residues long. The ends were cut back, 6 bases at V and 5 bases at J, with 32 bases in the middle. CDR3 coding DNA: TGTGCCAGCAGCCCCACCTGGGACGGAGAGGGGGGCTCATGGAACGAGCAGTACTTC. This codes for CASSPTWDGEGGSWNEQYF.

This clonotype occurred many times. The CDR3 nucleotides are TGTGCCAGCAGTGAATTCGGGTGGGGGGAGACCCAGTACTTC. Translated, it gives CASSEFGWGETQYF. The J gene is TRBJ2-5, the V gene TRBV6-1; D may be TRBD1 or TRBD2 (5 bases each). Trimming shortened V by 2 bases and J by 5 bases, and 12 bases separated the two germline ends. CDR1 is MNHNS, CDR2 SASEGT, per germline. This CDR3 is built from 14 residues.

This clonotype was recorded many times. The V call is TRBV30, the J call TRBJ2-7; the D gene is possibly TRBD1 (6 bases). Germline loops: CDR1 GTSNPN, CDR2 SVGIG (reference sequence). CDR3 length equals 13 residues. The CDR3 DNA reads TGTGCTGCCCGACAGGAAAGCTCCTACGAGCAGTACTTC. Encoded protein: CAARQESSYEQYF.